This T cell receptor (beta chain) was retrieved from a study of shared clonotypes between healthy human individuals. Whole-study context: Each donor contributed plates that comprised three CD4 naive, three CD4 memory, two CD8 naive and one CD8 memory.

The V gene's germline CDR1 is MNHEY and CDR2 SMNVEV (reference sequence). The J segment lost 5 bases and the V segment lost 4 bases, leaving 3 bases of the junction unmatched. The CDR3 loop spans 13 amino acids. Only in-frame clones appear in the TCRdb table, and some are missing; sequencing was by immunoSEQ multiplex PCR. The sample lists millions of clones, approximately 94% occurring once. CD45RO negativity and positive selection for CCR7 defined naive CD8 cells, a population that excluded terminally differentiated effector memory CD45RA+ cells. The TCR was taken from a man between 18 and 35 years old in good health. Sequencing input: naive CD8+ T cells sorted from blood. This sequence joins TRBV27 and TRBJ2-3, with TRBD2 identical over 7 bases. The CDR3 here is CASSWWEGDTQYF. The CDR3 coding sequence is TGTGCCAGCAGTTGGTGGGAGGGAGATACGCAGTATTTT.